Below, one T cell receptor (beta chain) is given with its context. Its antigen remains unknown. Autoimmune disease history or systemic immunosuppression was exclusionary. This CDR3 region has 15 residues. The germline CDR1 and CDR2 sequences are SGHNT and YYREEE (reference sequence). Trimming took off 1 base at V and 3 bases at J, with 13 bases between the two ends. Data came from immunoSEQ multiplex PCR; TCRdb stores just in-frame clones and leaves some out. This sample carries about 99,000 clones, approximately 95% of them seen once, and the ten largest clones take 2% to 2.5%. This sample stems from a study of OX40 agonist ivuxolimab in advanced cancers. General study findings and limits: Also showing low normalized T-cell clonal expansion were some of the nonresponders.

The chain is built from TRBV5-4 and TRBJ2-5; the D call may be TRBD1 or TRBD2 (5 bases each). The TCR was taken from an adult with an advanced solid tumor such as melanoma, head and neck, liver or kidney cancer. The sample consisted of CD4+ or CD8+ T cells sorted from blood, taken in a trial of the OX40 agonist ivuxolimab. CDR3 sequence (DNA): TGTGCCAGCAGCTTGAAGGGCCTGGGGGAAGAGACCCAGTACTTC. Amino acid sequence: CASSLKGLGEETQYF.